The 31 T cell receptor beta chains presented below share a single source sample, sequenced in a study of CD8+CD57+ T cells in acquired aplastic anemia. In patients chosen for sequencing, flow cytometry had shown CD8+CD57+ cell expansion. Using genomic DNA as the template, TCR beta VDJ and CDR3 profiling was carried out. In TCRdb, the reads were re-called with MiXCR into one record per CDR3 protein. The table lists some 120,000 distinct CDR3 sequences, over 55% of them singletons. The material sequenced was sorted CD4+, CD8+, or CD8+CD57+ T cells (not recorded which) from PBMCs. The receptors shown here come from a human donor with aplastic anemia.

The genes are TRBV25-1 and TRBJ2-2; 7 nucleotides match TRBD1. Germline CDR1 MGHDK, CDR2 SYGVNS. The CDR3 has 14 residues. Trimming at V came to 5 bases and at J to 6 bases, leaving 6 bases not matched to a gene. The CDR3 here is CASSKTGTAGELFF. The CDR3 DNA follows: TGTGCCAGCAGTAAGACAGGGACCGCCGGGGAGCTGTTTTTT.

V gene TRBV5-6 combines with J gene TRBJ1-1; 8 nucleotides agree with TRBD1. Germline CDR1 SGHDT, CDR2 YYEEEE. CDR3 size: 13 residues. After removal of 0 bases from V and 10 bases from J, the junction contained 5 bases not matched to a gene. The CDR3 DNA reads TGTGCCAGCAGCTTGGGGGACAGGAGGGGAGCTTTCTTT. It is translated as CASSLGDRRGAFF.

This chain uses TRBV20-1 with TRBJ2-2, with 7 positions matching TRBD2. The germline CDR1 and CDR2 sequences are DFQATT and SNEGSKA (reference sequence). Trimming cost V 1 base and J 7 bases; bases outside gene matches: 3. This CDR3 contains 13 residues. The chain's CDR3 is CSARGREGGELFF. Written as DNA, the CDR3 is TGCAGTGCTAGAGGCAGGGAGGGCGGGGAGCTGTTTTTT.

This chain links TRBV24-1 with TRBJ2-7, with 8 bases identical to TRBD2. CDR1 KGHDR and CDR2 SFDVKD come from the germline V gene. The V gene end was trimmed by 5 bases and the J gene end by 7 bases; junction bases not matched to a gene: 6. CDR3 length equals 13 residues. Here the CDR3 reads CATSVPGGLEQYF. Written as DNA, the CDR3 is TGTGCCACCAGTGTACCGGGGGGGCTAGAGCAGTACTTC.

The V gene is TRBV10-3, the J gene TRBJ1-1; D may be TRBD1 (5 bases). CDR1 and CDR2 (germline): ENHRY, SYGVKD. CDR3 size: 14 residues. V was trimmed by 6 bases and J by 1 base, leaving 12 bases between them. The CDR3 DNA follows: TGTGCCATCAGGGACATTGGAGAGAACACTGAAGCTTTCTTT. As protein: CAIRDIGENTEAFF.

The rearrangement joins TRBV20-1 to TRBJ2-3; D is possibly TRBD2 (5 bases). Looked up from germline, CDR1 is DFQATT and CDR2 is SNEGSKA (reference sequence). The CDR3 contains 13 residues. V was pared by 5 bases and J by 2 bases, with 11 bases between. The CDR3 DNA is TGCAGTGCTCCCCAACTAGACACAGATACGCAGTATTTT. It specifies CSAPQLDTDTQYF.

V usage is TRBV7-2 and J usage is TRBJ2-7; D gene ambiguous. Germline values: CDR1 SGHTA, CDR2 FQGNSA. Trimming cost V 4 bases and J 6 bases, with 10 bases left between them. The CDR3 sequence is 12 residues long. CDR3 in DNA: TGTGCCAGCAGCTCGTTGGTCCCCGAGCAGTACTTC. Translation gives CASSSLVPEQYF. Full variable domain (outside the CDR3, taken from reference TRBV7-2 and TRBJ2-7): GAGVSQSPSNKVTEKGKDVELRCDPISGHTALYWYRQSLGQGLEFLIYFQGNSAPDKSGLPSDRFSAERTGGSVSTLTIQRTQQEDSAVYLCASSSLVPEQYFGPGTRLTVT.

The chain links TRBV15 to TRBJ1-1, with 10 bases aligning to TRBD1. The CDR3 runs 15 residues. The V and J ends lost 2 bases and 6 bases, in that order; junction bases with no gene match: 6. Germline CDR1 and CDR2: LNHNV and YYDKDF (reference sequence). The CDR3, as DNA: TGTGCCACCAGCAGATCCGGGACAGGGGTTCCTGAAGCTTTCTTT. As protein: CATSRSGTGVPEAFF.

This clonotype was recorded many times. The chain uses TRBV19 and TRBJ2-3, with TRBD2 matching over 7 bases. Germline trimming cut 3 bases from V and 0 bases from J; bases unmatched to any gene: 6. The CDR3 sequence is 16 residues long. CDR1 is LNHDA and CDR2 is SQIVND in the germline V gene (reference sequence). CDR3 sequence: CASSIWGAGSTDTQYF. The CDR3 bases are TGTGCCAGTAGTATCTGGGGAGCGGGAAGCACAGATACGCAGTATTTT.

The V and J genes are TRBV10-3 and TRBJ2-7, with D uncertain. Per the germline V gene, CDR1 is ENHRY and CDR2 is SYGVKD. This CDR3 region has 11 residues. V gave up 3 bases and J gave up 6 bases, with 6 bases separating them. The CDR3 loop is CAISDALEQYF. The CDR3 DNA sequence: TGTGCCATCAGTGACGCCCTCGAGCAGTACTTC.

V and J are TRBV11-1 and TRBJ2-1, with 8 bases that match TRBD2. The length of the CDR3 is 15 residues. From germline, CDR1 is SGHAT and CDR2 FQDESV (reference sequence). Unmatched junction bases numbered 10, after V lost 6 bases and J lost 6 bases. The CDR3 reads CASSLLAGGSNEQFF. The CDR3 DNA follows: TGTGCCAGCAGTCTACTGGCGGGGGGTAGCAATGAGCAGTTCTTC.

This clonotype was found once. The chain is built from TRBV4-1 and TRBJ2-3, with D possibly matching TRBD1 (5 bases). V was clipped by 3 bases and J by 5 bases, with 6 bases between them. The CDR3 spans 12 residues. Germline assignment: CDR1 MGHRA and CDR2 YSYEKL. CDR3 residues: CASSHDRDTQYF. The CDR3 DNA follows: TGCGCCAGCAGCCATGACAGAGATACGCAGTATTTT.

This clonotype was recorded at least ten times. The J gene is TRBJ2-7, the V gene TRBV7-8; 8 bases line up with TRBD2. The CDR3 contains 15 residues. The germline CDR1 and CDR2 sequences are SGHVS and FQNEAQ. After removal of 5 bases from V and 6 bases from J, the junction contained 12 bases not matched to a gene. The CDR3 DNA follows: TGTGCCAGCAGCCTCCTACGTACGGGAGGGTCCGAGCAGTACTTC. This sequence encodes CASSLLRTGGSEQYF.

In DNA form, the CDR3 reads TGTGCCAGCAGCTCCGCAGCTCTAGCGGGGACGGGGCAGTTCTTC. Translation: CASSSAALAGTGQFF. The chain employs TRBV11-1 and TRBJ2-1; 9 bases align to TRBD2. The CDR3 runs to 15 residues. Per the germline V gene, CDR1 is SGHAT and CDR2 is FQDESV (reference sequence). Unmatched junction bases numbered 13, after V lost 4 bases and J lost 12 bases.

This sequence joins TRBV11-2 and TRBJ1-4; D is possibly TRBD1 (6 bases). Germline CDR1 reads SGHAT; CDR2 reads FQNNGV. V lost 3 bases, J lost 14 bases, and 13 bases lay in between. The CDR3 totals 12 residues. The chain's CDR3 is CASSFNDRRLFF. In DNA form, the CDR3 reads TGTGCCAGCAGCTTTAACGACAGGCGGCTGTTTTTT.

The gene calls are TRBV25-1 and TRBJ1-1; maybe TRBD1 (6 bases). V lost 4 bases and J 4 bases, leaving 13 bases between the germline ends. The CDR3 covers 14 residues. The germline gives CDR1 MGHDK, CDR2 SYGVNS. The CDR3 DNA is TGTGCCAGCAGTGTTCCCGGAGGGGGCACTGAAGCTTTCTTT. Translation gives CASSVPGGGTEAFF. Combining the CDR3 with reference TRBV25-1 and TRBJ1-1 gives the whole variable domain EADIYQTPRYLVIGTGKKITLECSQTMGHDKMYWYQQDPGMELHLIHYSYGVNSTEKGDLSSESTVSRIRTEHFPLTLESARPSHTSQYLCASSVPGGGTEAFFGQGTRLTVV.

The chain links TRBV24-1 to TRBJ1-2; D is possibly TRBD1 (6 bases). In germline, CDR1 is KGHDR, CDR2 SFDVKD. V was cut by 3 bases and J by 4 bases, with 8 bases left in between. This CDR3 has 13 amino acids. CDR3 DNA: TGTGCCACCAGTGATGGACAGAGCTATGGCTACACCTTC. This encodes CATSDGQSYGYTF.

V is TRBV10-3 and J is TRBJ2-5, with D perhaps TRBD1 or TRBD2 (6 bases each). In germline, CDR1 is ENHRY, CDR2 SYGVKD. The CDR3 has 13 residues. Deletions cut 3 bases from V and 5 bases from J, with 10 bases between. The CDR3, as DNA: TGTGCCATCAGTGAAAGGGGGGCGGAGACCCAGTACTTC. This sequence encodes CAISERGAETQYF.

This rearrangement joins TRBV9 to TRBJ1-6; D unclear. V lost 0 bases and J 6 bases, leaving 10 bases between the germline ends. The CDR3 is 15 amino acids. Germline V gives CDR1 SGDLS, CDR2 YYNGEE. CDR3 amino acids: CASSVGRRGNSPLHF. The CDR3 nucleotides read TGTGCCAGCAGCGTAGGTCGGCGGGGTAATTCACCCCTCCACTTT.

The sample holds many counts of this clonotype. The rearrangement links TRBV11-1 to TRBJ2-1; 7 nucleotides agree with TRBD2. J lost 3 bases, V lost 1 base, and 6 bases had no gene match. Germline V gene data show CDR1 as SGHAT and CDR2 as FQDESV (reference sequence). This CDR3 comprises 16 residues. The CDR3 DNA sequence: TGTGCCAGCAGCTTAGAGGCTAGCGGTTTCTACAATGAGCAGTTCTTC. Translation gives CASSLEASGFYNEQFF. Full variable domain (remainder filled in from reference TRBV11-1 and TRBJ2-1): EAEVAQSPRYKITEKSQAVAFWCDPISGHATLYWYRQILGQGPELLVQFQDESVVDDSQLPKDRFSAERLKGVDSTLKIQPAELGDSAMYLCASSLEASGFYNEQFFGPGTRLTVL.

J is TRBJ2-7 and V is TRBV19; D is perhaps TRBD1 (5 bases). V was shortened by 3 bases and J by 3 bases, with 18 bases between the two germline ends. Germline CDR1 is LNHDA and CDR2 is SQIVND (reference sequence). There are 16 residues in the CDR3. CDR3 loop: CASSMAQGPPYYEQYF. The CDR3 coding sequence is TGTGCCAGTAGTATGGCTCAGGGTCCCCCCTACTACGAGCAGTACTTC.

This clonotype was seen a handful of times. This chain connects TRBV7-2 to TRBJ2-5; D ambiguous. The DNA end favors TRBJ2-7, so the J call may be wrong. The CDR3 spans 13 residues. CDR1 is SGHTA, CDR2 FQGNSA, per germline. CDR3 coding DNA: TGTGCCAGCAGAGACCAATGGGGCTACGAGCAGTACTTC. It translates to CASRDQWGYEQYF.

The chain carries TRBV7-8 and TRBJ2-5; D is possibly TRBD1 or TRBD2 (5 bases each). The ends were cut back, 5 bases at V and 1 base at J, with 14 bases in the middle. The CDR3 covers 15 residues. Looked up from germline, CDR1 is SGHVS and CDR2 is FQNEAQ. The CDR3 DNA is TGTGCCAGCAGCGCCTACGGGGCGATCCAAGAGACCCAGTACTTC. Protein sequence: CASSAYGAIQETQYF.

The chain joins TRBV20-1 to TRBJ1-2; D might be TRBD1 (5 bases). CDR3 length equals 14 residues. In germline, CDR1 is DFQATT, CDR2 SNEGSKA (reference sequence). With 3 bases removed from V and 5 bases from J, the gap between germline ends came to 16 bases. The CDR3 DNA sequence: TGCAGTGCTAGTAGGGACCTGGAACCTTATGGCTACACCTTC. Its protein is CSASRDLEPYGYTF.

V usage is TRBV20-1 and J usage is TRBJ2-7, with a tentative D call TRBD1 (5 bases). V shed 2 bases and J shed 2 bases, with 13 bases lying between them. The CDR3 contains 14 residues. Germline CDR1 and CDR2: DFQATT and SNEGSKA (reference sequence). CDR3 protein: CSARRREMTYEQYF. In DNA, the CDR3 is TGCAGTGCTAGACGCAGGGAAATGACCTACGAGCAGTACTTC.

As DNA, the CDR3 is TGCAGTGCTAGCGGCCCTACCTACGAGCAGTACTTC. Encoded protein: CSASGPTYEQYF. The chain combines TRBV20-1 with TRBJ2-7, with no clear D. The germline gives CDR1 DFQATT, CDR2 SNEGSKA (reference sequence). The CDR3 is 12 residues long. The V end was cut by 3 bases, the J end by 2 bases, with 8 bases between.

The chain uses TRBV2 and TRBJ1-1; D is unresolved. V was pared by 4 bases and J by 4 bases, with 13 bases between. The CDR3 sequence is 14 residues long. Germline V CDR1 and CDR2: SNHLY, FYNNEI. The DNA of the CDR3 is TGTGCCAGCAGTGGCCGGGGTCGGGGCACTGAAGCTTTCTTT. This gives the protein CASSGRGRGTEAFF.

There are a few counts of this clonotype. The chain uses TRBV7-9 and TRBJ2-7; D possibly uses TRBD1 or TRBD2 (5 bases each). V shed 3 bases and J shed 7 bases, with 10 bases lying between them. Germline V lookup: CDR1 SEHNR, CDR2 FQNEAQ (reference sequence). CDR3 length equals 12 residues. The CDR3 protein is CASSLGTGEQYF. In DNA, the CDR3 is TGTGCCAGCAGCTTGGGGACGGGAGAGCAGTACTTC.

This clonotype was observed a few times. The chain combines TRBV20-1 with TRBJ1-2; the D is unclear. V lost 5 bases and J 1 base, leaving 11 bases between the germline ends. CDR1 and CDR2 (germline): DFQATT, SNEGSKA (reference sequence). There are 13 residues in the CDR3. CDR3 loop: CSALADFNYGYTF. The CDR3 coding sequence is TGCAGTGCTTTGGCCGACTTTAACTATGGCTACACCTTC.

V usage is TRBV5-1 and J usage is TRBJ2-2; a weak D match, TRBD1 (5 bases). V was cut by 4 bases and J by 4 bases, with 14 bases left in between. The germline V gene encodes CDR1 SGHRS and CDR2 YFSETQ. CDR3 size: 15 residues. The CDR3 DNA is TGCGCCAGCAGCACACAGGTCGGCGGCACCGGGGAGCTGTTTTTT. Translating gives CASSTQVGGTGELFF.

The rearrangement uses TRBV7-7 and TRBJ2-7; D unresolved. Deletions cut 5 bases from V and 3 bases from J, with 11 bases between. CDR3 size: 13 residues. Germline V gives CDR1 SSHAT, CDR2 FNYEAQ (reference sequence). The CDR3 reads CASSHLDGYEQYF. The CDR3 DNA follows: TGTGCCAGCAGCCATTTAGACGGCTACGAGCAGTACTTC.